A single sample gave rise to the 3 T cell receptor beta chains below, sequenced in a study of T cells after yellow fever vaccination. TCRdb passed the 5' RACE reads through MiXCR, listing each CDR3 protein once. The sample records about 340,000 distinct CDR3 sequences, roughly 9.4% being singletons. The sequences come from PBMCs, collected on the day of the first yellow fever vaccination. All receptors derive from a man between 18 and 29 years old who received the YFV17D yellow fever vaccine.

This clonotype was counted between two and nine times. V gene TRBV6-2 or TRBV6-3 combines with J gene TRBJ2-5; 7 positions agree with TRBD2. The CDR3 is made up of 15 amino acids. Germline V lookup: CDR1 MNHEY, CDR2 SVGEGT. J lost 4 bases, V lost 7 bases, and 12 bases had no gene match. Here the CDR3 reads CASTDGGAGLETQYF. The CDR3 DNA sequence: TGTGCCAGCACCGACGGGGGAGCGGGGTTAGAGACCCAGTACTTC.

The chain carries TRBV6-1 and TRBJ2-5; 11 bases fit TRBD2. The germline gives CDR1 MNHNS, CDR2 SASEGT. The CDR3 consists of 15 residues. J gave up 1 base and V 3 bases, and 1 base lay outside the gene matches. The CDR3 region has the DNA TGTGCCAGCAGTGATAGCGGGGGGGCCCAAGAGACCCAGTACTTC. Its protein is CASSDSGGAQETQYF.

In this sample, this clonotype turned up many times. DNA of the CDR3: TGCGCCAGCAGCCAAGATTTTGGGTACGTGGCCAAAAACATTCAGTACTTC. It translates to CASSQDFGYVAKNIQYF. The rearrangement uses TRBV4-1 and TRBJ2-4, with D unclear. The V and J ends lost 0 bases and 1 base respectively, with 13 bases between them. Germline V CDR1 and CDR2: MGHRA, YSYEKL. The CDR3 length is 17 residues.